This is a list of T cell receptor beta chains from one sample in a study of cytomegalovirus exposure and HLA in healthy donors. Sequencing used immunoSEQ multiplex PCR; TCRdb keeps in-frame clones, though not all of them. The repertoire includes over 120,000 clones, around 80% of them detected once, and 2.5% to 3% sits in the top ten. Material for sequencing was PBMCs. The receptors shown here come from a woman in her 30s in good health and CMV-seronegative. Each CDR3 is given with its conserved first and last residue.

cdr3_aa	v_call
CASSLSPGGRFEQFF	TRBV27
CATSRTRGETQYF	TRBV15
CASSALTVNTEAFF	TRBV7-8
CAWSYREDTQYF	TRBV30
CASSLFGQGWEQYF	TRBV5-6
CASSLGTESGYTF	TRBV7-2
CASSRTTSAGTDTQYF	TRBV13
CSVLTGKRAEAFF	TRBV29-1
CASSLGSGRLNEQFF	TRBV7-9
CASIISTFYGTQYF	TRBV2
CASGTGGYNSPLHF	TRBV7-9
CASCPGVTEAFF	TRBV23-1
CASGLVLGRENTEAFF	TRBV12-5
CASSYWTGRNTEAFF	TRBV6-5
CASSQYPTGSNQPQHF	TRBV4-1
CASSALAGVSTDTQYF	TRBV10-1
CASSLTRGAGDTQYF	TRBV7-3
CASSLTGQGRSPLHF	TRBV11-2
CASSSHRRQDYGYTF	TRBV11-2
CASSPRANSGNTIYF	TRBV7-2
CASSEVATYEQYF	TRBV6-1
CASSIGQGSPTEAFF	TRBV19
CASRLTSGRGHTQYF	TRBV28
CASSSGTQNAEAFF	TRBV5-1
CASSPRRASRNTQYF	TRBV11-2
CASSLTGFVGSNQPQHF	TRBV19
CASSLGHPPSEQYF	TRBV7-9
CASGNGGDYTGELFF	TRBV12-5
CASSGSGVSREQYF	TRBV25-1
CASSPDRDTGELFF	TRBV7-2
CAWSVLGGYEQYF	TRBV30
CASSQRGSGTGEFYEQYF	TRBV4-1
CVRSLSSGTGNEQFF	TRBV7-5
CASSKNLGPPNYGYTF	TRBV7-2
CASSYSRAVTEAFF	TRBV6-6
CASSIEYRTAMNTEAFF	TRBV5-1
CASSTGGPANYGYTF	TRBV18
CASSGGGSNQPQHF	TRBV6-4
CASSVGQRQETQYF	TRBV5-1
CAGTSGTYEQYF	TRBV30
CASSLGSSYNEQFF	TRBV4-3
CASSKQARETQYF	TRBV7-2
CSSSHSGPSYEQYF	TRBV7-9
CASFTRGGGSGANVLTF	TRBV21-1
CASSPDRAITEAFF	TRBV7-2
CASSLEGARGYTF	TRBV7-9
CAWSGGLSFISSPLHF	TRBV30
CASSSGLVTNEKLFF	TRBV5-1
CASSLRQGAAEAFF	TRBV27
CASSSSIPTGAHGYTF	TRBV6-5
CASRPQPNEIPYNSPLHF	TRBV7-2
CASSIRQGINIQYF	TRBV6-5
CASNPAAGIEQYF	TRBV6-1